The present T cell receptor (beta chain) was sequenced within a study of Tregs in tolerant kidney transplant recipients (dated by TCRdb to the late 2010s). Study-wide context: The study applied TCRbeta sequencing to find donor-specific regulatory T cells before combined kidney and bone marrow transplantation and then followed those same cells after transplant.

Genomic DNA was extracted from sorted cells with the QIAGEN DNeasy Blood and Tissue Kit for TCRbeta CDR3 sequencing. High-throughput TCRbeta CDR3 sequencing was carried out commercially through immunoSEQ, with PCR amplification with bias correction and internal controls included. The study's own analysis went as follows. Unique productive TCRbeta sequences were defined by CDR3 nucleotide sequence where primers matched, otherwise by CDR3 amino acid sequence with Vbeta and Jbeta genes. Sorting error was corrected by removing sequences shared between sorted populations at a frequency ratio of 2:1 or less, and the remaining shared sequences were assigned to the higher population. A sequence counted as donor-reactive if, in CFSE-low cells, the sequence had a frequency of at least 0.01% and was expanded at least 5-fold compared with unstimulated cells. Repertoire divergence was quantified by Jensen-Shannon divergence calculated from the top 100 TCRbeta sequences ranked by frequency. For samples with multiple sequencing runs, sorting error was corrected separately for each run before the runs were pooled. TCRdb limited this immuneACCESS table to in-frame rearrangements with V and J called. A share of clones is missing; checked studies link under half to unresolved V genes, and the rest is unexplained. That table furnishes V, J and clone size, whereas the DNA furnished D and trimming. The sample table shows under 90,000 clones, and 75% to 95% are seen once. Together, the top ten hold more than 1.5% of the sample.

The paper's findings and limits, for the study overall: PCR primers changed over time for some patients, so nucleotide-level comparison across those patients' samples was not possible. The study was limited by small patient numbers, and the findings need validation in larger populations and under other immunosuppression protocols. Donor-specific Treg expansion was found to exceed global Treg expansion in tolerant patients, suggesting antigen-driven rather than nonspecific expansion. The most biologically relevant and donor-specific TCRbeta repertoire appeared to be identified by expanding Tregs with activated donor B cells. Although technical replication error seemed to be minimal, the question of biological reproducibility was not addressed directly.

V trim: 6 bases; J trim: 0 bases; unmatched bases: 8. The CDR3 starts with the cysteine, ends with the phenylalanine, and has 16 residues. Only the CDR3 DNA stays, 48 bases, in frame from base 1. CDR1 and CDR2 are read off the germline V gene (reference sequence) as MNHNY and SVGAGI. With respect to this clone: It lacks a known antigen. Base qualities are missing; no much larger clone stands one base away.

Related donors were used in the transplants with nonmyeloablative bone marrow transplantation, and mixed chimerism was transient in the human trials. Unstimulated Tregs (CD4+CD25+CD127-), CD4+ non-Tregs (CD4+CD25-), CD4 and CD8 cells were FACS-sorted from thawed PBMCs. The patients were a few recipients of combined kidney and bone marrow transplants from the ITN036ST trial, and samples were available only from these trial subjects. Healthy control blood was processed to PBMCs by Ficoll density gradient and cryopreserved, and patient PBMCs were collected before and after transplant. The sample was CD4+ T cells from blood (PBMCs), taken 24 months after the transplant. This TCR was sampled from a human patient who received a combined kidney and bone marrow transplant. In transplant recipients, some T cells may be of donor rather than host origin. The rearranged segments are TRBV6-6 and TRBJ1-3; 7 nucleotides in the junction match TRBD1. The CDR3 protein sequence reads: CASSAPTGPSGNTIYF. The DNA reads TGTGCCAGCAGCGCGCCGACAGGGCCCTCTGGAAACACCATATATTTT.